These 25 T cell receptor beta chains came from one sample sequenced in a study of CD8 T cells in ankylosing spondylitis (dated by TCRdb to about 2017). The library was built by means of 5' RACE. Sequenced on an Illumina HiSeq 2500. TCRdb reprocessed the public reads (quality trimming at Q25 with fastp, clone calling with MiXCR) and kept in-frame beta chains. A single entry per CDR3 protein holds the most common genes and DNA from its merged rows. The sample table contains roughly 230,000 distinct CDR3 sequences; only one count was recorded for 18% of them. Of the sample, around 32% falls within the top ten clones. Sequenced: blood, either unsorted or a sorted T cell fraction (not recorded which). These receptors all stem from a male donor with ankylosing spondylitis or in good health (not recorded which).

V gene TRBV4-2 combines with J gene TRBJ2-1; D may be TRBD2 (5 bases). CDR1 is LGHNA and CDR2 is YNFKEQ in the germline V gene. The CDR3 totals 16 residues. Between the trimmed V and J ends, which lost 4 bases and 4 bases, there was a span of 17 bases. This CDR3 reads CASSPQLELYYNEQFF. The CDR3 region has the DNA TGTGCCAGCAGCCCCCAACTAGAACTGTATTACAATGAGCAGTTCTTC.

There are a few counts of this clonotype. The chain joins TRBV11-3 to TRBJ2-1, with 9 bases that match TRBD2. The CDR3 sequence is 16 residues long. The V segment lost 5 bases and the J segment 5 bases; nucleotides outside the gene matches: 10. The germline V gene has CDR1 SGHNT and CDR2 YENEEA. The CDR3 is CASSLAGTSLNNEQFF. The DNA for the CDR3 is TGTGCCAGCAGCCTAGCCGGGACTAGCCTTAACAATGAGCAGTTCTTC.

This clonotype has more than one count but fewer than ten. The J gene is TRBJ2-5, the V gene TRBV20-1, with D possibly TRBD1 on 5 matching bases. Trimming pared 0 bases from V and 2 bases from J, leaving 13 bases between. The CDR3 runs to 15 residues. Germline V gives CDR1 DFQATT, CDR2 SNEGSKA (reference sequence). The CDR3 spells CSARDQAGPQETQYF. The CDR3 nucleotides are TGCAGTGCTAGAGATCAGGCAGGGCCGCAAGAGACCCAGTACTTC.

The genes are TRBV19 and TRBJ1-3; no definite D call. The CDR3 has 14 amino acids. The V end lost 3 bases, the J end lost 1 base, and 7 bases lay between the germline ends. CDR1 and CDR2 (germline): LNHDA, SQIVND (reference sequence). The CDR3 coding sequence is TGTGCCAGTAGTATCATGGATTCTGGAAACACCATATATTTT. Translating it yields CASSIMDSGNTIYF.

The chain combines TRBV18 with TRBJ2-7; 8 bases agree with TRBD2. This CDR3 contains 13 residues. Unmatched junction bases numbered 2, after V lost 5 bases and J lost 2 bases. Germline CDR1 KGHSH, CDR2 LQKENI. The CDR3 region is CASSLLAAYEQYF. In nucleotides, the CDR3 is TGTGCCAGCTCATTACTAGCGGCCTACGAGCAGTACTTC.

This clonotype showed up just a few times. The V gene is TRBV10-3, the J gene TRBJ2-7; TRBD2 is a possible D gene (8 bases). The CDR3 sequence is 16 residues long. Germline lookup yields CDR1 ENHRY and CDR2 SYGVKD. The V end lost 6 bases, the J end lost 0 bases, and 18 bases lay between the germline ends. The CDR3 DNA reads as TGTGCCATCAGCGGGAGGGACAGCCCTAGCTCCTACGAGCAGTACTTC. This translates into CAISGRDSPSSYEQYF.

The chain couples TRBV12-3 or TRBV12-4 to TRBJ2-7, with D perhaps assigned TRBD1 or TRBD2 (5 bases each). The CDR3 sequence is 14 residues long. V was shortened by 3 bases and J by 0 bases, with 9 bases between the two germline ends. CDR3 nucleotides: TGTGCCAGCAGTTTCGGGGCGATCTCCTACGAGCAGTACTTC. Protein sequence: CASSFGAISYEQYF.

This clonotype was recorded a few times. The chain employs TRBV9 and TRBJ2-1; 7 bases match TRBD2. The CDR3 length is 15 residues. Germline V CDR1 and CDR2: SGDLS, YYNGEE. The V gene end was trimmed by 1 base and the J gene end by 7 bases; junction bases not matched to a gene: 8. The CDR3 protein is CASSVSGTGLNEQFF. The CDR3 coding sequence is TGTGCCAGCAGCGTAAGCGGGACGGGGCTAAATGAGCAGTTCTTC.

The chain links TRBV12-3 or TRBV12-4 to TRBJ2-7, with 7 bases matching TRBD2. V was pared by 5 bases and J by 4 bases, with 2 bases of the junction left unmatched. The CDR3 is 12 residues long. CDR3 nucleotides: TGTGCCAGCAGTACGGGGGGTTACGAGCAGTACTTC. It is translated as CASSTGGYEQYF.

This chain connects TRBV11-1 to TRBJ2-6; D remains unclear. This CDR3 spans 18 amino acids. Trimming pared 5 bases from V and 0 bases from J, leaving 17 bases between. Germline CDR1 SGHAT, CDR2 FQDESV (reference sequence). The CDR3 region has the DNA TGTGCCAGCAGCACGTCCGACGGACGGAGCTCTGGGGCCAACGTCCTGACTTTC. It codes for CASSTSDGRSSGANVLTF. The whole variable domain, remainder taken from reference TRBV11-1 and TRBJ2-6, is EAEVAQSPRYKITEKSQAVAFWCDPISGHATLYWYRQILGQGPELLVQFQDESVVDDSQLPKDRFSAERLKGVDSTLKIQPAELGDSAMYLCASSTSDGRSSGANVLTFGAGSRLTVL.

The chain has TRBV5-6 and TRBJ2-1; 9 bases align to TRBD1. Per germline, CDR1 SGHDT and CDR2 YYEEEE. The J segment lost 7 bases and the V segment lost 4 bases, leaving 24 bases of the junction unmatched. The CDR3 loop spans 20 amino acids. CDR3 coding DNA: TGTGCCAGCAGCGGGACCGGGACAGGGCTTCTGGCGGACGCGGGGAATGAGCAGTTCTTC. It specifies CASSGTGTGLLADAGNEQFF.

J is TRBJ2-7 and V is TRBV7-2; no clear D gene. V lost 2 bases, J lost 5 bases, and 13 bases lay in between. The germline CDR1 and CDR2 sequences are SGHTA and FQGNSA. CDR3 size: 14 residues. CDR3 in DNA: TGTGCCAGCAGCTTATACGGCACCCCGGACGAGCAGTACTTC. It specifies CASSLYGTPDEQYF.

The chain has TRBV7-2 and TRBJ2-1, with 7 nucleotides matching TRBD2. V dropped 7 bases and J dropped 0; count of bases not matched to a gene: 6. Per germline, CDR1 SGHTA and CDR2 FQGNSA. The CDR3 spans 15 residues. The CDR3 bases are TGTGCCAGCACCTCAGCGGGAAGCTCCTACAATGAGCAGTTCTTC. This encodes CASTSAGSSYNEQFF.

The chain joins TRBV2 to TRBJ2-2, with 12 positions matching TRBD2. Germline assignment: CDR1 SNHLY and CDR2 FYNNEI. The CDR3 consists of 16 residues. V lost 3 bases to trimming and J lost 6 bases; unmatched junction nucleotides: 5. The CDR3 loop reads CASSETSGGGPGELFF. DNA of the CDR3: TGTGCCAGCAGTGAGACTAGCGGGGGAGGTCCCGGGGAGCTGTTTTTT.

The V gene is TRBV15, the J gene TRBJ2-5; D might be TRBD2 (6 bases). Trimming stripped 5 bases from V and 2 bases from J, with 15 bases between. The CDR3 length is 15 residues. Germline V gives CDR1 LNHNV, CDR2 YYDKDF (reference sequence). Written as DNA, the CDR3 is TGTGCCACCAGCGAGCCCGGGACTTATCAAGAGACCCAGTACTTC. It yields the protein CATSEPGTYQETQYF. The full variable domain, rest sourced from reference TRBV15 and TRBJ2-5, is DAMVIQNPRYQVTQFGKPVTLSCSQTLNHNVMYWYQQKSSQAPKLLFHYYDKDFNNEADTPDNFQSRRPNTSFCFLDIRSPGLGDTAMYLCATSEPGTYQETQYFGPGTRLLVL.

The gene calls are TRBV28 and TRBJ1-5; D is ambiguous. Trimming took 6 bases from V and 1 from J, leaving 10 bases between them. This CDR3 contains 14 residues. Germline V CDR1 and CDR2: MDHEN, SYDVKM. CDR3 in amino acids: CASSQVYSNQPQHF. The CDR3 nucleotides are TGTGCCAGCAGCCAAGTATACAGCAATCAGCCCCAGCATTTT.

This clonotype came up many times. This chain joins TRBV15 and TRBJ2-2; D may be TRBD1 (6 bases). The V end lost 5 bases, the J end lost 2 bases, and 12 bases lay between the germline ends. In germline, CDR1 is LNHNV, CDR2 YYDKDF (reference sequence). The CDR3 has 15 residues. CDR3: CATSLQGGNTGELFF. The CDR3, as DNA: TGTGCCACCAGCCTACAGGGTGGCAACACCGGGGAGCTGTTTTTT.

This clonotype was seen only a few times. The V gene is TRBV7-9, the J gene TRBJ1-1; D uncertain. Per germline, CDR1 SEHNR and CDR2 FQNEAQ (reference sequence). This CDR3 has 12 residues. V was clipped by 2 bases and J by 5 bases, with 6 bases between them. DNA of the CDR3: TGTGCCAGCAGCTTACCGGGGACTGAAGCTTTCTTT. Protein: CASSLPGTEAFF.

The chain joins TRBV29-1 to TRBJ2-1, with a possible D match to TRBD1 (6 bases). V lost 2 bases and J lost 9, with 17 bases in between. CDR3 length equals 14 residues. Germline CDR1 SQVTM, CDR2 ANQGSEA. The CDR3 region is CSVELGALRGEQFF. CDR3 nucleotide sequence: TGCAGCGTTGAATTGGGGGCCTTACGGGGTGAGCAGTTCTTC.

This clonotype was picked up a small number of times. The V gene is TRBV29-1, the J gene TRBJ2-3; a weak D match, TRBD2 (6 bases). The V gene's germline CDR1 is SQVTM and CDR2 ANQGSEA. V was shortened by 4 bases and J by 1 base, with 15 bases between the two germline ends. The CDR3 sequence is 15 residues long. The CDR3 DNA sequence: TGCAGCGTTGTCCCGGACTACGTTGGCACAGATACGCAGTATTTT. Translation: CSVVPDYVGTDTQYF.

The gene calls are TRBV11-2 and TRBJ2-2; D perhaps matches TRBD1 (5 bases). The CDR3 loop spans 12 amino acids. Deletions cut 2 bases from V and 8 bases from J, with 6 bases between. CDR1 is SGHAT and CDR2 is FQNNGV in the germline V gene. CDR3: CASSLRTGELFF. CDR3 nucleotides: TGTGCCAGCAGCTTAAGGACAGGGGAGCTGTTTTTT.

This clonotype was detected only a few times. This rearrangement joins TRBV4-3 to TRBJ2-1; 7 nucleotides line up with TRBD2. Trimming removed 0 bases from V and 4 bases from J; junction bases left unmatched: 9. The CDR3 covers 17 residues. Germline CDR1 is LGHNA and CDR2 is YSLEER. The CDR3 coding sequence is TGCGCCAGCAGCCAAGATCGAAATAGCGGGTCATACAATGAGCAGTTCTTC. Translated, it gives CASSQDRNSGSYNEQFF.

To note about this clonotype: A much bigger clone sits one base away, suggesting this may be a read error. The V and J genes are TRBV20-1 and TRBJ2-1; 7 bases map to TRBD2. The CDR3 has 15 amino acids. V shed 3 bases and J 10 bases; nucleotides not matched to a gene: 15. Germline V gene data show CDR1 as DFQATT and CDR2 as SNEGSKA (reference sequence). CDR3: CSASSAGRTEAEQFF. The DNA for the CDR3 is TGCAGTGCTAGTTCGGCCGGGAGGACGGAGGCCGAGCAGTTCTTC.

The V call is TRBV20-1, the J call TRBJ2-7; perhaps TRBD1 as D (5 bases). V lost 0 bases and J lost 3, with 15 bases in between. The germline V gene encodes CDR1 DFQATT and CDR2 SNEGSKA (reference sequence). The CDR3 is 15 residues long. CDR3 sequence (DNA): TGCAGTGCTAGAGACTTTGTTTCTGACAGCTACGAGCAGTACTTC. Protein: CSARDFVSDSYEQYF.

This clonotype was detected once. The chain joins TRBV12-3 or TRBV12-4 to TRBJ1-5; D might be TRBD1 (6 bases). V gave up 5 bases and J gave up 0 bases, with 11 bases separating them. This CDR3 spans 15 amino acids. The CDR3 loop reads CASSDDRNSNQPQHF. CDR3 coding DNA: TGTGCCAGCAGTGACGACAGGAATAGCAATCAGCCCCAGCATTTT.